In this sample, the clone carrying this TCR beta chain turned up a few times. Its antigen is not identified. Unique molecular identifiers were used to barcode this TCRbeta library. Via MiXCR, TCRdb re-called the PCR reads, giving one row per CDR3 protein. Counted here are about 610,000 distinct CDR3 sequences, roughly 30% occurring once; the ten biggest clones make up under 45%. These data are taken from a study of T-cell reconstitution after alpha-beta-depleted transplantation in children. Broader study findings: High day-60 TCRbeta diversity in some patients came from surviving recipient T cells and thymic progenitors.

The CDR3 has 16 amino acids. Trimming took 2 bases from V and 2 from J, leaving 16 bases between them. From germline, CDR1 is DFQATT and CDR2 SNEGSKA (reference sequence). V and J are TRBV20-1 and TRBJ1-3; D possibly corresponds to TRBD1 (5 bases). This TCR came from a boy under two years old with Wiskott-Aldrich syndrome, due to receive a stem cell transplant. The starting material was PBMCs, obtained before TCRalphabeta/CD19-depleted stem cell transplant. The CDR3 spells CSARTGLHHTGNTIYF. The CDR3 coding sequence is TGCAGTGCTAGAACGGGACTCCATCACACTGGAAACACCATATATTTT.